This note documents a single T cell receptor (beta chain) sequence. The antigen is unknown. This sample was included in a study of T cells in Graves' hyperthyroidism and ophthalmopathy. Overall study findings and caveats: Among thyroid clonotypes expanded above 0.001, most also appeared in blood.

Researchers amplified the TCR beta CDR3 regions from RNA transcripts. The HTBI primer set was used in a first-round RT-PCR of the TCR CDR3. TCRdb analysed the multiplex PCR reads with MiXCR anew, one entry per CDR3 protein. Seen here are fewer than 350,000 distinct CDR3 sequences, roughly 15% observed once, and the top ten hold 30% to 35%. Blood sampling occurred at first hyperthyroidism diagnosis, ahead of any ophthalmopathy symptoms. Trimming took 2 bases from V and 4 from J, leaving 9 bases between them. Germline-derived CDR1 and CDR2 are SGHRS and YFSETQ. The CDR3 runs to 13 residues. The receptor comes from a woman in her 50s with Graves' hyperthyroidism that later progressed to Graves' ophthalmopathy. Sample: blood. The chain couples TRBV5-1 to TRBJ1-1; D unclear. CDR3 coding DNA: TGCGCCAGCAGCTTTCTAGTCAGCACTGAAGCTTTCTTT. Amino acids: CASSFLVSTEAFF.